Each of the 13 T cell receptor beta chains below was sequenced from the same sample in a study of T cell repertoires in ileal Crohn's disease (dated 2019 in TCRdb). Libraries were constructed by the immunoSEQ multiplex PCR assay. Entries here come from immuneACCESS through TCRdb and include only in-frame sequences with V and J called. Some clones fail to appear in such tables; in the studies checked, an unresolved V gene covers under half of the shortfall, and the cause of the remainder is unknown. In all, the sample holds 5,000 to 6,500 clones, and around 80% of those were seen once. The ten largest clones capture about 24% of the sample. Sequenced input: ileal tissue. The source of these receptors is an adult with Crohn's disease.

A few counts support this clone. The chain links TRBV2 to TRBJ1-5, with 10 bases matching TRBD1. The CDR3 consists of 14 residues. CDR1 and CDR2 from the germline V gene are SNHLY and FYNNEI. V gave up 7 bases and J gave up 5 bases; unmatched junction bases: 5. The CDR3 is CASKGTGDYQPQHF. Here the CDR3 DNA reads TGTGCCAGCAAGGGGACAGGGGACTATCAGCCCCAGCATTTT.

The table lists this clone with a count of one. The chain has TRBV18 and TRBJ1-2; D gene ambiguous. Germline CDR1 is KGHSH and CDR2 is LQKENI. The CDR3 runs 15 residues. The V and J ends lost 3 bases and 4 bases respectively, with 15 bases between them. The CDR3 nucleotides are TGTGCCAGCTCACCTGATCTGACAAACCGCTATGGCTACACCTTC. Translated, it gives CASSPDLTNRYGYTF.

The J gene is TRBJ1-1, the V gene TRBV20-1; possible D gene TRBD1, 6 bases. The CDR3 is 10 amino acids. The germline V gene has CDR1 DFQATT and CDR2 SNEGSKA (reference sequence). The CDR3 loop reads CRAGADEAFF. CDR3 sequence (DNA): TGCCGAGCAGGGGCTGATGAAGCTTTCTTT.

The chain links TRBV7-8 to TRBJ2-4; 8 nucleotides agree with TRBD1. Germline V gene sequence: CDR1 SGHVS, CDR2 FQNEAQ. J lost 12 bases, V lost 3 bases, and 7 bases had no gene match. The CDR3 length is 13 residues. CDR3 sequence (DNA): TGTGCCAGCAGCTTTACGACAGGGGCATATCAGTACTTC. It encodes CASSFTTGAYQYF.

By share of the sample, this clone is large. The chain employs TRBV5-4 and TRBJ1-3; D is unclear. The germline CDR1 and CDR2 sequences are SGHNT and YYREEE (reference sequence). The CDR3 runs to 14 residues. Trimming left V 0 bases short and J 2 bases short, with 6 bases between. The CDR3 is CASSLAGAGNTIYF. The CDR3 coding sequence is TGTGCCAGCAGCTTGGCCGGGGCTGGAAACACCATATATTTT.

The chain recombines TRBV9 with TRBJ1-2; 10 bases map to TRBD1. Per germline, CDR1 SGDLS and CDR2 YYNGEE. This CDR3 is 14 amino acids long. The ends lost 2 bases at V and 6 bases at J; junction bases unmatched: 4. The CDR3 bases are TGTGCCAGCAGCGTTGACAGGGGGCTTGATGGCTACACCTTC. The encoded protein is CASSVDRGLDGYTF.

The CDR3 DNA follows: TGTGCCAGCAGCTTAGCGGGACAGACCTATGGCTACACCTTC. Its protein is CASSLAGQTYGYTF. The J gene is TRBJ1-2, the V gene TRBV11-2, with TRBD1 identical over 7 bases. Germline V gene sequence: CDR1 SGHAT, CDR2 FQNNGV. Trimming at V came to 1 base and at J to 4 bases, leaving 3 bases not matched to a gene. The CDR3 extends over 14 amino acids.

The rearrangement links TRBV5-8 to TRBJ2-1, with 13 bases lining up with TRBD2. CDR3 length: 18 amino acids. CDR1 and CDR2 from the germline V gene are SGHTS and YDEGEE. V dropped 4 bases and J dropped 0; count of bases not matched to a gene: 7. The CDR3 is CASSEGLAGLSSYNEQFF. The CDR3 DNA reads TGTGCCAGCAGCGAGGGACTAGCGGGATTGAGCTCCTACAATGAGCAGTTCTTC.

This chain links TRBV9 with TRBJ2-1; a possible D gene is TRBD2 (5 bases). Trimming removed 4 bases at V and 4 bases at J, with 12 bases between. The CDR3 is 14 amino acids. CDR1 is SGDLS and CDR2 is YYNGEE in the germline V gene. The CDR3 sequence: CASSHTGGYNEQFF. The DNA for the CDR3 is TGTGCCAGCAGCCACACTGGAGGATACAATGAGCAGTTCTTC.

This chain joins TRBV9 and TRBJ2-5; D is possibly TRBD1 (5 bases). With 0 bases removed from V and 2 bases from J, the gap between germline ends came to 8 bases. The CDR3 spans 14 residues. CDR1 is SGDLS, CDR2 YYNGEE, per germline. The CDR3 region is CASSVGGAQETQYF. For the CDR3, the DNA is TGTGCCAGCAGCGTAGGGGGCGCACAAGAGACCCAGTACTTC.

The genes are TRBV25-1 and TRBJ1-2; 10 nucleotides match TRBD1. This CDR3 is built from 14 residues. Germline CDR1 MGHDK, CDR2 SYGVNS. Trimming removed 6 bases from V and 4 bases from J; junction bases left unmatched: 5. CDR3 residues: CASRRTGGVYGYTF. In nucleotides, the CDR3 is TGTGCCAGCAGAAGGACAGGGGGTGTCTATGGCTACACCTTC.

The chain joins TRBV5-1 to TRBJ2-5; 10 bases fit TRBD2. CDR1 SGHRS and CDR2 YFSETQ come from the germline V gene. V was clipped by 3 bases and J by 5 bases; unmatched bases: 4. This CDR3 is 14 amino acids long. The CDR3 sequence is CASSSGSGRETQYF. DNA for the CDR3: TGCGCCAGCAGCTCCGGTAGCGGGAGGGAGACCCAGTACTTC. Together with reference TRBV5-1 and TRBJ2-5, the CDR3 gives the full variable domain: KAGVTQTPRYLIKTRGQQVTLSCSPISGHRSVSWYQQTPGQGLQFLFEYFSETQRNKGNFPGRFSGRQFSNSRSEMNVSTLELGDSALYLCASSSGSGRETQYFGPGTRLLVL.

The rearrangement links TRBV29-1 to TRBJ2-7; tentatively, D is TRBD1 (5 bases). The CDR3 consists of 14 residues. Between the trimmed V and J ends, which lost 5 bases and 0 bases, there was a span of 14 bases. The germline CDR1 and CDR2 sequences are SQVTM and ANQGSEA. The chain's CDR3 is CSVKTESSSYEQYF. In DNA, the CDR3 is TGCAGCGTTAAGACAGAAAGCAGCTCCTACGAGCAGTACTTC.